Following are 32 T cell receptor beta chains from one sample sequenced in a study of blood T cell repertoires in COVID-19. Libraries were prepared by immunoSEQ multiplex PCR; TCRdb keeps only in-frame clonotypes and omits some of them. This table holds approximately 290,000 clones, under 85% found once. The sample taken for sequencing was peripheral blood. Receptors were obtained from a human donor with COVID-19, enrolled during active disease. The donor label of this sample is uncertain.

This clone was observed a handful of times. The genes are TRBV28 and TRBJ1-5, with D maybe TRBD1 (5 bases). Germline-derived CDR1 and CDR2 are MDHEN and SYDVKM. V was cut by 5 bases and J by 4 bases, with 15 bases left in between. The CDR3 has 15 residues. The DNA for the CDR3 is TGTGCCAGCAGTCCCGCCAGGGAATTGAATCAGCCCCAGCATTTT. Translation: CASSPARELNQPQHF. Combining the CDR3 with reference TRBV28 and TRBJ1-5 gives the whole variable domain DVKVTQSSRYLVKRTGEKVFLECVQDMDHENMFWYRQDPGLGLRLIYFSYDVKMKEKGDIPEGYSVSREKKERFSLILESASTNQTSMYLCASSPARELNQPQHFGDGTRLSIL.

This clone was observed a single time. The chain is built from TRBV9 and TRBJ2-3; TRBD1 is a possible D gene (6 bases). Trimming cost V 4 bases and J 4 bases, with 19 bases left between them. Germline CDR1 is SGDLS and CDR2 is YYNGEE. The CDR3 sequence is 16 residues long. CDR3 in amino acids: CASSTRGQSSPDTQYF. CDR3 in DNA: TGTGCCAGCAGCACTAGAGGACAGTCTTCCCCAGATACGCAGTATTTT.

The chain employs TRBV2 and TRBJ1-1; D may be TRBD1 (5 bases). Trimming pared 4 bases from V and 4 bases from J, leaving 16 bases between. Germline V gene data show CDR1 as SNHLY and CDR2 as FYNNEI. The CDR3 contains 15 residues. The CDR3 is CASSGVRERGTEAFF. The DNA of the CDR3 is TGTGCCAGCAGTGGCGTCAGGGAAAGAGGCACTGAAGCTTTCTTT.

The rearrangement links TRBV28 to TRBJ2-3, with 8 bases matching TRBD2. Looked up from germline, CDR1 is MDHEN and CDR2 is SYDVKM. Trimming took 2 bases from V and 7 from J; bases not matched to a gene: 17. This CDR3 has 18 residues. The CDR3 DNA reads as TGTGCCAGCAGTTTAATGCCCCGGGCTAGCGGGTTCTTTTATACGCAGTATTTT. It is translated as CASSLMPRASGFFYTQYF.

V is TRBV7-9 and J is TRBJ1-3, with TRBD1 identical over 7 bases. This CDR3 is built from 16 residues. With 5 bases clipped from V and 0 bases from J, the junction kept 7 bases outside the gene matches. Per germline, CDR1 SEHNR and CDR2 FQNEAQ (reference sequence). CDR3 protein: CASSHLWDSSGNTIYF. The CDR3 DNA follows: TGTGCCAGCAGCCACTTATGGGACAGCTCTGGAAACACCATATATTTT.

This clone was recorded only once. The chain is built from TRBV6-5 and TRBJ1-6; D is perhaps TRBD1 (5 bases). The germline V gene has CDR1 MNHEY and CDR2 SVGAGI. This CDR3 spans 13 amino acids. The V gene lost 11 bases and the J gene lost 8 bases, with 16 bases spanning the gap. For the CDR3, the DNA is TGTGCCTCGAAGGGGCGGGAGGATTCACCCCTCCACTTT. Translation: CASKGREDSPLHF.

In regard to this clone: Just one base apart from a much larger clone, this may be a read error. The chain employs TRBV27 and TRBJ2-2; no clear D gene. CDR1 MNHEY and CDR2 SMNVEV come from the germline V gene (reference sequence). The CDR3 covers 13 residues. Deletions cut 2 bases from V and 4 bases from J, with 5 bases between. This CDR3 is CASSLQITGELFF. CDR3 nucleotide sequence: TGTGCCAGCAGTTTACAGATCACCGGGGAGCTGTTTTTT.

This rearrangement joins TRBV7-9 to TRBJ1-4; perhaps TRBD1 as D (5 bases). This CDR3 has 14 residues. V lost 2 bases and J 7 bases, leaving 11 bases between the germline ends. CDR1 is SEHNR and CDR2 is FQNEAQ in the germline V gene (reference sequence). The CDR3: CASSLRGGGEKLFF. DNA for the CDR3: TGTGCCAGCAGCTTACGCGGGGGTGGTGAAAAACTGTTTTTT.

The J gene is TRBJ2-5, the V gene TRBV5-5; no definite D call. Deletions cut 0 bases from V and 2 bases from J, with 8 bases between. The CDR3 covers 14 residues. Germline V gene sequence: CDR1 SGHKS, CDR2 YYEKEE (reference sequence). The CDR3 DNA reads TGTGCCAGCAGCTTGGTACCAGAACAAGAGACCCAGTACTTC. Protein product: CASSLVPEQETQYF. The full variable domain, its missing parts supplied by reference TRBV5-5 and TRBJ2-5, is DAGVTQSPTHLIKTRGQQVTLRCSPISGHKSVSWYQQVLGQGPQFIFQYYEKEERGRGNFPDRFSARQFPNYSSELNVNALLLGDSALYLCASSLVPEQETQYFGPGTRLLVL.

The rearrangement links TRBV9 to TRBJ2-7; 9 bases are a match to TRBD2. Germline V gene data show CDR1 as SGDLS and CDR2 as YYNGEE. This CDR3 is 13 amino acids long. The V segment lost 0 bases and the J segment 6 bases; nucleotides outside the gene matches: 1. CDR3 amino acids: CASSVGGLAEQYF. The DNA for the CDR3 is TGTGCCAGCAGCGTAGGGGGACTAGCCGAGCAGTACTTC.

A remark on this clone: One base away lies a much larger clone, so this may be a sequencing read error. The chain has TRBV28 and TRBJ1-5; 10 bases are a match to TRBD1. There are 16 residues in the CDR3. Germline CDR1 MDHEN, CDR2 SYDVKM. CDR3 protein: CTSSAPGTGGNQPQHF. DNA for the CDR3: TGTACCAGCAGTGCGCCCGGGACAGGGGGCAATCAGCCCCAGCATTTT.

This clone appeared once. V usage is TRBV4-1 and J usage is TRBJ1-5; a possible D gene is TRBD1 (6 bases). Germline CDR1 reads MGHRA; CDR2 reads YSYEKL. The V end was cut by 6 bases, the J end by 4 bases, with 7 bases between. The CDR3 sequence is 12 residues long. The CDR3 here is CASRRGNQPQHF. The DNA for the CDR3 is TGCGCCAGCAGAAGGGGGAATCAGCCCCAGCATTTT.

This clone was seen only a few times. This chain joins TRBV2 and TRBJ1-2; TRBD1 matches at 10 bases. The CDR3 extends over 13 amino acids. Germline CDR1 and CDR2: SNHLY and FYNNEI. With V trimmed by 8 bases and J by 5 bases, 5 bases remained unmatched. The CDR3: CASRQGAAYGYTF. CDR3 DNA: TGTGCCAGCCGACAGGGGGCTGCATATGGCTACACCTTC.

V gene TRBV30 combines with J gene TRBJ1-2; 9 bases align to TRBD1. The V and J ends lost 8 bases and 4 bases, in that order; junction bases with no gene match: 11. Per the germline V gene, CDR1 is GTSNPN and CDR2 is SVGIG (reference sequence). This CDR3 spans 14 amino acids. CDR3 DNA: TGTGCCGATCCAGGGACAGGGATGACCTATGGCTACACCTTC. This translates into CADPGTGMTYGYTF. Full variable domain (missing parts from reference TRBV30 and TRBJ1-2): SQTIHQWPATLVQPVGSPLSLECTVEGTSNPNLYWYRQAAGRGLQLLFYSVGIGQISSEVPQNLSASRPQDRQFILSSKKLLLSDSGFYLCADPGTGMTYGYTFGSGTRLTVV.

This chain uses TRBV5-6 with TRBJ1-1, with D maybe TRBD1 (5 bases). The CDR3 contains 14 residues. V lost 0 bases and J 0 bases, leaving 6 bases between the germline ends. From germline, CDR1 is SGHDT and CDR2 YYEEEE. The CDR3, as DNA: TGTGCCAGCAGCTTGGGACAGATGAACACTGAAGCTTTCTTT. Protein: CASSLGQMNTEAFF.

The gene calls are TRBV30 and TRBJ1-1; a possible D gene is TRBD1 (5 bases). The germline gives CDR1 GTSNPN, CDR2 SVGIG (reference sequence). Trimming stripped 5 bases from V and 6 bases from J, with 10 bases between. The CDR3 is made up of 11 amino acids. The CDR3 spells CAWETVAEAFF. CDR3 in DNA: TGTGCCTGGGAGACAGTTGCTGAAGCTTTCTTT.

The chain has TRBV15 and TRBJ1-2; weak D call: TRBD1 (5 bases). There are 16 residues in the CDR3. Trimming removed 0 bases from V and 6 bases from J, with 17 bases in between. CDR1 and CDR2 (germline): LNHNV, YYDKDF (reference sequence). CDR3 amino acids: CATSRDREQGMDGYTF. DNA for the CDR3: TGTGCCACCAGCAGAGATCGGGAGCAGGGCATGGATGGCTACACCTTC.

The V gene is TRBV27, the J gene TRBJ1-2; maybe TRBD1 (5 bases). Germline lookup yields CDR1 MNHEY and CDR2 SMNVEV (reference sequence). CDR3 length: 14 residues. The V gene lost 5 bases and the J gene lost 4 bases, with 14 bases spanning the gap. CDR3 residues: CASSTKRQGYGYTF. The CDR3 DNA is TGTGCCAGCAGTACGAAAAGGCAGGGCTATGGCTACACCTTC.

V is TRBV3-1 (or the pseudogene TRBV3-2) and J is TRBJ2-2; no definite D call. Germline CDR1 LGHDT, CDR2 YNNKEL (reference sequence). This CDR3 contains 15 residues. Between the trimmed V and J ends, which lost 3 bases and 0 bases, there was a span of 8 bases. CDR3 bases: TGTGCCAGCAGCCACCGCGGCCCGAACACCGGGGAGCTGTTTTTT. It encodes CASSHRGPNTGELFF.

This chain connects TRBV13 to TRBJ2-7, with 13 bases identical to TRBD2. This CDR3 is 18 amino acids long. Trimming removed 5 bases from V and 2 bases from J; junction bases left unmatched: 12. Germline CDR1 is PRHDT and CDR2 is FYEKMQ (reference sequence). The CDR3 coding sequence is TGTGCCAGCAGCGGACGGACTAGCGGGAGTCTAAGGGCCTACGAGCAGTACTTC. Protein: CASSGRTSGSLRAYEQYF.

The J gene is TRBJ1-2, the V gene TRBV15; 11 positions match TRBD1. The CDR3 contains 15 residues. Germline CDR1 LNHNV, CDR2 YYDKDF (reference sequence). Trimming removed 5 bases from V and 2 bases from J; junction bases left unmatched: 4. In DNA, the CDR3 is TGTGCCACCAGCCATGGACAGGGGGCAAACTATGGCTACACCTTC. Encoded protein: CATSHGQGANYGYTF. Together with reference TRBV15 and TRBJ1-2, the CDR3 gives the full variable domain: DAMVIQNPRYQVTQFGKPVTLSCSQTLNHNVMYWYQQKSSQAPKLLFHYYDKDFNNEADTPDNFQSRRPNTSFCFLDIRSPGLGDTAMYLCATSHGQGANYGYTFGSGTRLTVV.

The V and J genes are TRBV6-2 or TRBV6-3 and TRBJ2-7; 8 bases map to TRBD1. CDR1 is MNHEY and CDR2 is SVGEGT in the germline V gene. Trimming cost V 6 bases and J 0 bases; bases outside gene matches: 10. The CDR3 loop spans 16 amino acids. The CDR3 region has the DNA TGTGCCAGCAGCCACCCTCGGGGACAGGCCTCCTACGAGCAGTACTTC. It encodes CASSHPRGQASYEQYF.

The chain is built from TRBV6-1 and TRBJ1-1, with 11 bases fitting TRBD1. The CDR3 runs to 14 residues. The ends lost 7 bases at V and 6 bases at J; junction bases unmatched: 7. Germline-derived CDR1 and CDR2 are MNHNS and SASEGT. CDR3 protein: CASTHPGQGAEAFF. CDR3 nucleotides: TGTGCCAGCACCCACCCGGGACAGGGGGCTGAAGCTTTCTTT.

The V call is TRBV6-1, the J call TRBJ1-2, with 10 nucleotides matching TRBD1. J was trimmed by 4 bases and V by 2 bases; bases with no gene match: 13. The CDR3 runs to 18 residues. Germline CDR1 and CDR2: MNHNS and SASEGT. The CDR3 loop reads CASSETFAGTGDPYGYTF. The CDR3 DNA follows: TGTGCCAGCAGTGAAACATTTGCCGGGACAGGGGATCCCTATGGCTACACCTTC.

This chain connects TRBV29-1 to TRBJ2-5; the match to TRBD2 covers 11 bases. There are 17 residues in the CDR3. Trimming took 1 base from V and 1 from J; bases not matched to a gene: 8. In germline, CDR1 is SQVTM, CDR2 ANQGSEA. The CDR3 region is CSVEVTTSGGFQETQYF. The CDR3 bases are TGCAGCGTTGAAGTAACTACTAGCGGGGGATTCCAAGAGACCCAGTACTTC.

This chain links TRBV6-2 or TRBV6-3 with TRBJ1-3, with D possibly TRBD1 on 5 matching bases. There are 15 residues in the CDR3. Between the trimmed V and J ends, which lost 0 bases and 0 bases, there was a span of 6 bases. Per germline, CDR1 MNHEY and CDR2 SVGEGT. In DNA form, the CDR3 reads TGTGCCAGCAGTTACTCAGGGGTCTCTGGAAACACCATATATTTT. It codes for CASSYSGVSGNTIYF.

The rearrangement joins TRBV30 to TRBJ2-7; TRBD1 matches 8 bases. Germline V gives CDR1 GTSNPN, CDR2 SVGIG (reference sequence). The J segment lost 4 bases and the V segment lost 5 bases, leaving 7 bases of the junction unmatched. CDR3 length equals 13 residues. The CDR3 spells CAWLRGREYEQYF. DNA for the CDR3: TGTGCCTGGCTCAGGGGGCGCGAATACGAGCAGTACTTC.

CDR3 sequence (DNA): TGTGCCAGCCCCAGGGGGCCCTTGGACACTGAAGCTTTCTTT. Its protein is CASPRGPLDTEAFF. V and J are TRBV19 and TRBJ1-1; 8 bases line up with TRBD1. The J segment lost 3 bases and the V segment lost 9 bases, leaving 9 bases of the junction unmatched. The CDR3 totals 14 residues. Germline lookup yields CDR1 LNHDA and CDR2 SQIVND (reference sequence).

This clone was seen a single time. Other nucleotide sequences in the sample specify the same CDR3. This chain links TRBV7-2 with TRBJ1-1; unclear D gene. CDR3 length: 13 amino acids. V lost 0 bases, J lost 1 base, and 3 bases lay in between. CDR1 is SGHTA, CDR2 FQGNSA, per germline. DNA for the CDR3: TGTGCCAGCAGCTTAGCCCGGAACACTGAAGCTTTCTTT. Translating gives CASSLARNTEAFF.

Here the CDR3 reads CASSTLAGEKQPQHF. The CDR3 DNA reads as TGTGCCAGCAGTACCCTTGCGGGGGAAAAACAGCCCCAGCATTTT. The chain links TRBV6-5 to TRBJ1-5, with D perhaps TRBD1 (5 bases). Per the germline V gene, CDR1 is MNHEY and CDR2 is SVGAGI. V lost 5 bases, J lost 7 bases, and 18 bases lay in between. The CDR3 is 15 residues long.

V gene TRBV5-4 combines with J gene TRBJ2-5, with D hard to call. Germline V lookup: CDR1 SGHNT, CDR2 YYREEE (reference sequence). V lost 2 bases to trimming and J lost 5 bases, with 7 bases between them. The CDR3 has 12 amino acids. This CDR3 reads CASSLVGETQYF. The DNA for the CDR3 is TGTGCCAGCAGCTTAGTCGGTGAGACCCAGTACTTC.

This chain connects TRBV10-3 to TRBJ1-1; 8 nucleotides match TRBD1. Germline V CDR1 and CDR2: ENHRY, SYGVKD. CDR3 length: 14 residues. V lost 7 bases and J lost 4; bases outside the gene matches: 8. CDR3 coding DNA: TGTGCCATCACCGACAACAGGGGGAGCACTGAAGCTTTCTTT. It codes for CAITDNRGSTEAFF.